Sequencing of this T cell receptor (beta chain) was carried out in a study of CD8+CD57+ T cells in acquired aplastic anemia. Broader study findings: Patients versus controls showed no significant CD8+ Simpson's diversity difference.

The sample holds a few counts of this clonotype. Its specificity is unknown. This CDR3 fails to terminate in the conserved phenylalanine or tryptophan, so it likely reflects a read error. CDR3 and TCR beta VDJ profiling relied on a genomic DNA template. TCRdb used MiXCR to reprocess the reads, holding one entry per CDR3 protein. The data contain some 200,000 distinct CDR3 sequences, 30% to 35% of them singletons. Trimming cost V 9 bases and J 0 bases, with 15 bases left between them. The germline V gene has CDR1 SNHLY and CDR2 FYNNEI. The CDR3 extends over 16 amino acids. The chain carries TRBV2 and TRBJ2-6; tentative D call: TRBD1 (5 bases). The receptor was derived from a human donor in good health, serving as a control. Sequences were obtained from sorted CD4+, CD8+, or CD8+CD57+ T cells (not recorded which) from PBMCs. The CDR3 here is CASEKGVFSGANVLTL. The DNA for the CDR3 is TGTGCCAGTGAAAAAGGGGTCTTCTCTGGGGCCAACGTCCTGACTCTC.